The present T cell receptor (beta chain) was sequenced within a study of monozygotic twins with inflammatory bowel disease. The CDR3 is 13 residues long. Germline loops: CDR1 KGHSH, CDR2 LQKENI. cDNA was made in eight separate reactions per sample. Via template switching, UMIs carrying a 6-nucleotide sample barcode were introduced. Nested PCRs (approximately 17 and 9 cycles, two total) were applied to TCRalpha and TCRbeta cDNA. TCRdb reanalyzed the 5' RACE reads and collapses them to one entry per CDR3 protein, without DNA. This sample's clone table lists approximately 420,000 distinct CDR3 sequences.

The chain employs TRBV18 and TRBJ1-2. The receptor was isolated from a human donor with ulcerative colitis or Crohn's disease, or a healthy co-twin of an affected twin (not recorded which). Sequencing used blood. CDR3 sequence reads: CASSPAGVRGYTF.